This is a list of T cell receptor beta chains from one sample in a study of regulatory T cells in long-lasting Graves disease. Using its own MiXCR run on the multiplex PCR reads, TCRdb lists one record per CDR3 protein. The profile shows about 470,000 distinct CDR3 sequences, 15% of them singletons. Separately, the same data were catalogued under a study of T cells in Graves' hyperthyroidism and ophthalmopathy.

Sequenced material: peripheral blood mononuclear cells (PBMCs), taken at new diagnosis, from a patient treated with antithyroid drugs. The receptors originated from a young woman with Graves disease. CDR3s include the opening cysteine and the closing phenylalanine or tryptophan. A D gene is named only where the DNA matches it firmly. Clone size is given for some rows only: seen once, a few or many times, or a class if the clone is expanded.

once	TRBV5-1	TRBJ2-2	NA	CASSHDLTGELFF	TGCGCCAGCAGTCACGACCTCACCGGGGAGCTGTTTTTT
many	TRBV19	TRBJ1-1	NA	CASSIVTDSEAFF	TGTGCCAGTAGTATAGTAACGGACAGTGAAGCTTTCTTT
many	TRBV2	TRBJ2-2	TRBD1	CASSPDRGGTGELFF	TGTGCCAGCAGTCCTGACAGGGGGGGCACCGGGGAGCTGTTTTTT
many	TRBV18	TRBJ2-7	TRBD1	CASSVDRVAYEQYF	TGTGCCAGCTCAGTCGACAGGGTAGCCTACGAGCAGTACTTC
NA	TRBV13	TRBJ1-1	TRBD1	CASSPVGYRGNTEAFF	TGTGCCAGCAGCCCAGTTGGGTACAGGGGGAACACTGAAGCTTTCTTT
NA	TRBV25-1	TRBJ1-6	NA	CASSESPPGKNSPLHF	TGTGCCAGCAGTGAATCCCCGCCAGGAAAAAATTCACCCCTCCACTTT
few	TRBV18	TRBJ2-1	NA	CASSPPGRTVGINEQFF	TGTGCCAGCTCACCACCCGGCCGGACGGTCGGGATTAATGAGCAGTTCTTC
NA	TRBV12-3/TRBV12-4	TRBJ1-6	NA	CASKIGSSPLHF	TGTGCCAGCAAGATTGGGTCTTCACCCCTCCACTTT
many	TRBV4-1	TRBJ2-3	TRBD2	CASSPSGLAGATDTQYF	TGCGCCAGCAGCCCCTCCGGACTAGCGGGAGCCACAGATACGCAGTATTTT
few	TRBV19	TRBJ1-2	TRBD1	CASSTFGQGARGYTF	TGTGCCAGTAGTACCTTCGGACAGGGGGCGCGAGGCTACACCTTC
many	TRBV30	TRBJ2-3	NA	CAWSGTAIQDTQYF	TGTGCCTGGAGTGGGACGGCCATACAGGATACGCAGTATTTT
many	TRBV9	TRBJ2-7	NA	CASSVASEGAYEQYF	TGTGCCAGCAGCGTTGCTAGCGAGGGGGCCTACGAGCAGTACTTC
many	TRBV3-1	TRBJ2-2	TRBD1	CASSQGQGANTGELFF	TGTGCCAGCAGCCAAGGACAGGGGGCGAACACCGGGGAGCTGTTTTTT
NA	TRBV6-4	TRBJ2-3	NA	CASSERHDGADTQYF	TGTGCCAGCAGTGAGCGCCACGATGGTGCAGATACGCAGTATTTT
NA	TRBV6-2/TRBV6-3	TRBJ2-5	TRBD2	CASREDGGRQETQYF	TGTGCCAGCCGTGAGGATGGCGGGAGGCAAGAGACCCAGTACTTC
many	TRBV5-6	TRBJ2-7	NA	CASRSGPSVMDEQYF	TGTGCCAGCAGGTCTGGTCCCTCGGTCATGGACGAGCAGTACTTC
few	TRBV13	TRBJ2-1	TRBD1	CASSARTGAVLGNEQFF	TGTGCCAGCAGCGCCCGTACAGGGGCAGTTTTAGGAAATGAGCAGTTCTTC
many	TRBV11-2	TRBJ2-7	TRBD1	CASSLDRGTGEQYF	TGTGCCAGCAGCCTAGACAGGGGAACCGGTGAGCAGTACTTC
NA	TRBV5-4	TRBJ2-7	NA	CASSFGLGSWEPYEQYF	TGTGCCAGCAGCTTTGGTTTAGGTAGCTGGGAGCCCTACGAGCAGTACTTC
many	TRBV24-1	TRBJ2-3	TRBD1	CATSDLVPDRGPTDTQYF	TGTGCCACCAGTGATTTGGTACCGGACAGGGGTCCCACAGATACGCAGTATTTT
NA	TRBV11-2	TRBJ2-7	TRBD2	CASSLALLAGPSYEQYF	TGTGCCAGCAGCTTAGCCCTACTAGCGGGACCCTCCTACGAGCAGTACTTC
many	TRBV20-1	TRBJ2-1	NA	CSVYRPGYEQFF	TGCAGTGTTTACCGCCCAGGGTATGAGCAGTTCTTC
few	TRBV5-5	TRBJ1-5	NA	CASSPTTTNQPQHF	TGTGCCAGCAGCCCGACCACCACTAATCAGCCCCAGCATTTT
few	TRBV20-1	TRBJ1-5	NA	CSASKDTQHF	TGCAGTGCTAGCAAAGACACCCAGCATTTT
few	TRBV20-1	TRBJ2-7	TRBD2	CSARGPGLAGGGEQYF	TGCAGTGCTAGAGGTCCGGGACTAGCGGGAGGAGGTGAGCAGTACTTC
many	TRBV5-1	TRBJ1-1	NA	CASSTQGLTEAFF	TGCGCCAGCAGCACACAGGGCCTCACTGAAGCTTTCTTT
once	TRBV28	TRBJ1-5	TRBD1	CASRPSGTGGSNQPQHF	TGTGCCAGCAGGCCAAGCGGGACAGGGGGTAGCAATCAGCCCCAGCATTTT
few	TRBV4-1	TRBJ2-3	NA	CASSQGIVRKDRGDTQYF	TGCGCCAGCAGCCAAGGGATAGTCCGGAAAGATCGGGGGGATACGCAGTATTTT
many	TRBV6-2/TRBV6-3	TRBJ2-1	NA	CASRTNEQFF	TGTGCCAGCAGAACCAATGAGCAGTTCTTC
many	TRBV6-1	TRBJ2-3	TRBD1	CASSEAAGGVTDTQYF	TGTGCCAGCAGTGAAGCGGCAGGGGGTGTAACAGATACGCAGTATTTT
many	TRBV28	TRBJ1-4	NA	CASSSQGRKLFF	TGTGCCAGCAGTTCTCAGGGTCGGAAACTGTTTTTT
NA	TRBV29-1	TRBJ1-4	NA	CSVEGGPVSNEKLFF	TGCAGCGTTGAAGGGGGGCCTGTTTCTAATGAAAAACTGTTTTTT
few	TRBV4-1	TRBJ1-4	NA	CASSRDRREKLFF	TGCGCCAGCAGCCGTGACAGGCGGGAAAAACTGTTTTTT
many	TRBV6-1	TRBJ1-1	NA	CASSEPSSLNTEAFF	TGTGCCAGCAGCGAACCATCCAGTTTGAACACTGAAGCTTTCTTT
NA	TRBV10-3	TRBJ1-1	NA	CAISEWGGRTEAFF	TGTGCCATCAGTGAGTGGGGGGGACGGACTGAAGCTTTCTTT
few	TRBV24-1	TRBJ2-7	NA	CATSDAGTEQYF	TGTGCCACCAGTGATGCGGGAACCGAGCAGTACTTC
few	TRBV10-1	TRBJ2-7	TRBD2	CASSGTSGSHEQYF	TGCGCCAGCAGTGGGACTAGCGGGAGCCACGAGCAGTACTTC
many	TRBV5-1	TRBJ2-7	NA	CASSSVELGGRQQYF	TGCGCCAGCAGCTCGGTCGAGCTAGGTGGTCGGCAGCAGTACTTC
many	TRBV24-1	TRBJ2-1	NA	CATNAGQRNNEQFF	TGTGCCACCAACGCAGGACAGAGAAACAATGAGCAGTTCTTC
many	TRBV12-3/TRBV12-4	TRBJ2-7	NA	CASRYEGGPFPYEQYF	TGTGCCAGCCGCTACGAGGGGGGCCCCTTCCCCTACGAGCAGTACTTC
few	TRBV4-1	TRBJ2-7	NA	CASSQDTGPRDEQYF	TGCGCCAGCAGCCAAGACACGGGCCCCCGGGACGAGCAGTACTTC
many	TRBV10-3	TRBJ2-5	NA	CASAFGVQETQYF	TGTGCCTCTGCCTTTGGGGTCCAAGAGACCCAGTACTTC
many	TRBV11-2	TRBJ2-5	NA	CASSLWTEYSVKETQYF	TGTGCCAGCAGCTTGTGGACGGAGTACTCGGTTAAAGAGACCCAGTACTTC
many	TRBV29-1	TRBJ2-7	NA	CSVSGQPAYEQYF	TGCAGCGTATCAGGACAACCAGCCTACGAGCAGTACTTC
NA	TRBV30	TRBJ2-5	NA	CAWGSWLGTQYF	TGTGCCTGGGGGAGCTGGCTAGGGACCCAGTACTTC
many	TRBV11-2	TRBJ2-7	TRBD1	CASSPWDRARYEQYF	TGTGCCAGCAGCCCCTGGGACAGGGCGAGGTACGAGCAGTACTTC
many	TRBV5-6	TRBJ1-3	TRBD1	CASTRRRTGEGEGNTIYF	TGTGCCAGCACCCGCCGAAGGACAGGGGAAGGGGAAGGAAACACCATATATTTT
few	TRBV5-1	TRBJ1-1	NA	CASSLGFGEDMNTEAFF	TGCGCCAGCAGCTTGGGTTTCGGGGAGGACATGAACACTGAAGCTTTCTTT
many	TRBV3-1	TRBJ1-4	NA	CASSLYSATNEKLFF	TGTGCCAGCAGCCTATACAGTGCAACTAATGAAAAACTGTTTTTT
NA	TRBV12-3/TRBV12-4	TRBJ2-2	NA	CASSLEGGELFF	TGTGCCAGCAGTTTGGAGGGAGGGGAGCTGTTTTTT
many	TRBV20-1	TRBJ1-1	NA	CSARGQHTEAFF	TGCAGTGCTAGAGGACAGCACACTGAAGCTTTCTTT
NA	TRBV24-1	TRBJ2-2	NA	CATREGSGELFF	TGTGCCACCAGGGAGGGCTCCGGGGAGCTGTTTTTT
many	TRBV11-2	TRBJ2-1	NA	CASSPGTFSSYNEQFF	TGTGCCAGCAGCCCCGGGACTTTCAGCTCCTACAATGAGCAGTTCTTC
few	TRBV11-2	TRBJ2-3	NA	CASSLRGPSGSTDTQYF	TGTGCCAGCAGCTTAAGGGGGCCTAGCGGCTCCACAGATACGCAGTATTTT
many	TRBV5-6	TRBJ2-1	TRBD2	CASSTLASGSGNEQFF	TGTGCCAGCAGCACCCTTGCTAGCGGGAGTGGTAATGAGCAGTTCTTC
few	TRBV19	TRBJ1-1	NA	CASSITPRMNTEAFF	TGTGCCAGTAGTATCACCCCCAGGATGAACACTGAAGCTTTCTTT
many	TRBV25-1	TRBJ2-7	TRBD2	CASTFSGAGAYEQYF	TGTGCCAGCACCTTTAGTGGGGCGGGAGCCTACGAGCAGTACTTC
NA	TRBV6-1	TRBJ2-7	TRBD2	CASSTGLAGGISYEQYF	TGTGCCAGCAGTACGGGACTAGCGGGAGGGATCTCCTACGAGCAGTACTTC
many	TRBV5-8	TRBJ2-1	TRBD2	CASSALGTSGYRNSYNEQFF	TGTGCCAGCTCAGCCTTAGGGACTAGCGGGTACAGAAACTCCTACAATGAGCAGTTCTTC
NA	TRBV24-1	TRBJ2-4	TRBD1	CATSDFPGTARAKNIQYF	TGTGCCACCAGTGATTTTCCCGGGACAGCCCGGGCCAAAAACATTCAGTACTTC